The clone carrying this TCR beta chain is a singleton in its sample. Germline CDR1 is MNHNS and CDR2 is SASEGT. The CDR3 extends over 15 amino acids. This sample is part of a study of CD4 and CD8 cells across lung adenocarcinoma regions. Samples came from patients with localized non-small cell lung adenocarcinoma. TCRdb processed the PCR reads anew with MiXCR; each CDR3 protein has one entry. This table has over 15,000 distinct CDR3 sequences, 46% appearing once. Input material: CD4+ T cells from the margin of a lung tumor. The chain couples TRBV6-1 to TRBJ2-1; TRBD1 or TRBD2 may be the D gene (6 bases each). The J call may be incorrect, as the DNA end agrees better with TRBJ2-7. The sequence derives from a male donor with lung adenocarcinoma. The CD4 and CD8 labels of this study may be unreliable. CDR3 nucleotides: TGTGCCAGCAGTGAAGCAATGGGGGGCTGGTACGAGCAGTACTTC. Its translation: CASSEAMGGWYEQYF.